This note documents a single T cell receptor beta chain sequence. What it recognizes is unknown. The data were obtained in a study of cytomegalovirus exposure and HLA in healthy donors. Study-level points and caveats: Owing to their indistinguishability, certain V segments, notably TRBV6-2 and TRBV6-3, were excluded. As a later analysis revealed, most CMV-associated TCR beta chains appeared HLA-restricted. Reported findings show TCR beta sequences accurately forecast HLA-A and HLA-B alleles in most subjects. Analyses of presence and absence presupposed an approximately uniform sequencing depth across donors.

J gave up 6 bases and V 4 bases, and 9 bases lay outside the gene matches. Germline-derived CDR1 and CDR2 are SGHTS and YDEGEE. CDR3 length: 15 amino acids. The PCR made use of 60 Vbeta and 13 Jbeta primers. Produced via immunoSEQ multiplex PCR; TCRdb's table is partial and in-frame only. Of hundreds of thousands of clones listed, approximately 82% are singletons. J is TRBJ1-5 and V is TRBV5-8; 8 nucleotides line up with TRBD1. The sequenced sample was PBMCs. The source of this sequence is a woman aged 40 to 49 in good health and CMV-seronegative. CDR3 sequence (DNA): TGTGCCAGCAGCCGAAACCCAGGGGGCGTTCAGCCCCAGCATTTT. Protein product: CASSRNPGGVQPQHF.